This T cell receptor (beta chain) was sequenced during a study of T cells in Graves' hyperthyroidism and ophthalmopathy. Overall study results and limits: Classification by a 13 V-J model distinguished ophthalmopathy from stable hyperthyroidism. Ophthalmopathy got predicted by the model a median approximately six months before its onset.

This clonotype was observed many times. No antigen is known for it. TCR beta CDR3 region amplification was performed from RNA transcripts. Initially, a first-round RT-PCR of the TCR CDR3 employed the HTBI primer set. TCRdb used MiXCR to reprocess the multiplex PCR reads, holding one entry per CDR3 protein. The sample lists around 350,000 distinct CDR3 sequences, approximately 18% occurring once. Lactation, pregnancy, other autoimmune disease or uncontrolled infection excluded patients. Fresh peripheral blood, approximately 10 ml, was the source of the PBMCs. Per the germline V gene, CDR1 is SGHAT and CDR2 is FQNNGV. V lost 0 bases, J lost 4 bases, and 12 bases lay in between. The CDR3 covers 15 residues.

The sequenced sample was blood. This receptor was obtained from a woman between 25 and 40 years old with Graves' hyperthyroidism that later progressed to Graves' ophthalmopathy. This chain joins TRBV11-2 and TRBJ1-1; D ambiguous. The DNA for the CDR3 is TGTGCCAGCAGCTTAGAGGTAGGGAGGCGCACTGAAGCTTTCTTT. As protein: CASSLEVGRRTEAFF. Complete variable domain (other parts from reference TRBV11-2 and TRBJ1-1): EAGVAQSPRYKIIEKRQSVAFWCNPISGHATLYWYQQILGQGPKLLIQFQNNGVVDDSQLPKDRFSAERLKGVDSTLKIQPAKLEDSAVYLCASSLEVGRRTEAFFGQGTRLTVV.